The rows below give T cell receptor beta chains drawn from one sample of a study of molecular identifiers for immune sequencing clone quantification. TCRdb passed the PCR reads through MiXCR, listing each CDR3 protein once. The sample shows under 600,000 distinct CDR3 sequences, under 30% of them seen only once. Source material: naive CD8+ T cells from blood, with Jurkat cell RNA spiked in. These receptors were obtained from a human donor in good health. Some libraries in this study had Jurkat cell RNA spiked in. Each CDR3 is given with its conserved first and last residue. The D gene is left open where the match is weak. A row's size may be missing; if present it is once, few, many or a size class.

>-|TRBJ1-5|TRBD1|TRBV11-2
CASSLVRGSGQPQHF
TGTGCCAGCAGCTTAGTCAGGGGGAGCGGTCAGCCCCAGCATTTT
>-|TRBJ2-1|TRBD2|TRBV14
CASSQDHWTSYDEQFF
TGTGCCAGCAGCCAAGATCATTGGACTAGCTACGATGAGCAGTTCTTC
>-|TRBJ2-7|-|TRBV5-1
CASSLDVGAAYEQYF
TGCGCCAGCAGCTTGGATGTCGGGGCTGCCTACGAGCAGTACTTC
>many|TRBJ2-7|-|TRBV28
CASRDPGGDYEQYF
TGTGCCAGCAGGGACCCCGGCGGGGACTACGAGCAGTACTTC
>few|TRBJ2-7|TRBD1|TRBV10-3
CATVAGTGQYEQYF
TGTGCCACCGTCGCCGGGACAGGGCAATACGAGCAGTACTTC
>-|TRBJ1-6|-|TRBV7-9
CASSSRTVNSPLHF
TGTGCCAGCAGCAGCAGGACAGTTAATTCACCCCTCCACTTT
>few|TRBJ2-7|TRBD1|TRBV6-6
CASSWGPGQGPYEQYF
TGTGCCAGCAGTTGGGGCCCGGGACAGGGACCATACGAGCAGTACTTC
>many|TRBJ2-4|-|TRBV29-1
CSVEEGGRLGIQYF
TGCAGCGTTGAAGAAGGTGGTAGGTTGGGCATTCAGTACTTC
>few|TRBJ2-3|-|TRBV12-5
CASGLVEGGGTDTQYF
TGTGCTAGTGGTTTGGTAGAGGGGGGGGGCACAGATACGCAGTATTTT
>many|TRBJ2-2|-|TRBV7-9
CASSFPGRSNTGELFF
TGTGCCAGCAGCTTCCCGGGACGGAGTAACACCGGGGAGCTGTTTTTT
>many|TRBJ1-5|TRBD1|TRBV4-1
CASSHVTGDNQPQHF
TGCGCCAGCAGCCACGTGACAGGGGACAATCAGCCCCAGCATTTT
>-|TRBJ2-7|TRBD1|TRBV19
CASRDSTSYEQYF
TGTGCCAGTCGGGACAGCACCTCCTACGAGCAGTACTTC
>many|TRBJ2-2|-|TRBV7-9
CASSSYDTNTGELFF
TGTGCCAGCAGCTCCTACGACACGAACACCGGGGAGCTGTTTTTT
>-|TRBJ2-5|TRBD1|TRBV27
CASSLWAGGKETQYF
TGTGCCAGCAGTTTATGGGCAGGGGGCAAAGAGACCCAGTACTTC
>-|TRBJ2-2|TRBD2|TRBV7-6
CASSEVRLAGTGELFF
TGTGCCAGCAGCGAAGTGCGTCTAGCGGGAACCGGGGAGCTGTTTTTT
>-|TRBJ2-6|-|TRBV19
CANSIAGRLSGANVLTF
TGTGCCAATAGTATTGCGGGACGTCTCTCTGGGGCCAACGTCCTGACTTTC
>-|TRBJ2-5|-|TRBV12-3/TRBV12-4
CASSLFSGVRETQYF
TGTGCCAGCAGTTTATTTAGTGGGGTACGGGAGACCCAGTACTTC
>many|TRBJ1-1|TRBD1|TRBV4-3
CASSLFPAGGMNTEAFF
TGCGCCAGCAGCCTCTTCCCGGCAGGGGGCATGAACACTGAAGCTTTCTTT
>-|TRBJ2-2|-|TRBV27
CASSIDSNTGELFF
TGTGCCAGCAGTATCGACAGCAACACCGGGGAGCTGTTTTTT
>few|TRBJ1-2|-|TRBV12-3/TRBV12-4
CASSSGVSAGYTF
TGTGCCAGCAGTTCAGGGGTCTCGGCGGGCTACACCTTC
>-|TRBJ1-2|TRBD1|TRBV4-1
CASSTKDRTANYGYTF
TGCGCCAGCAGCACGAAGGACAGGACCGCTAACTATGGCTACACCTTC
>-|TRBJ2-5|-|TRBV7-6
CASSLGTVLSAQETQYF
TGTGCCAGCAGCTTAGGGACAGTCCTCAGTGCCCAAGAGACCCAGTACTTC
>-|TRBJ2-3|TRBD2|TRBV27
CASNAGGLTDTQYF
TGTGCCAGCAACGCGGGAGGGCTCACAGATACGCAGTATTTT
>-|TRBJ1-1|-|TRBV5-6
CASSFWVSLNTEAFF
TGTGCCAGCAGCTTCTGGGTCAGCTTGAACACTGAAGCTTTCTTT
>many|TRBJ1-5|-|TRBV6-5
CASSYSNSNQPQHF
TGTGCCAGCAGTTACTCGAATAGCAATCAGCCCCAGCATTTT
>-|TRBJ1-2|TRBD1|TRBV30
CAWRAPGQIYGYTF
TGTGCCTGGAGGGCACCGGGACAGATTTATGGCTACACCTTC
>-|TRBJ2-7|-|TRBV3-1
CASSPGPSLSSYEQYF
TGTGCCAGCAGCCCAGGACCGAGTTTGAGCTCCTACGAGCAGTACTTC
>few|TRBJ2-7|TRBD2|TRBV20-1
CSAREGGTYEQYF
TGCAGTGCTAGGGAGGGAGGGACCTACGAGCAGTACTTC
>many|TRBJ2-5|-|TRBV25-1
CASSDHRLIQETQYF
TGTGCCAGCAGTGACCACAGGCTTATCCAAGAGACCCAGTACTTC
>-|TRBJ1-1|-|TRBV6-5
CASCYGSVAEAFF
TGTGCCAGCTGTTACGGCTCTGTTGCTGAAGCTTTCTTT
>many|TRBJ1-2|-|TRBV4-3
CASSQEPGYHYGYTF
TGCGCCAGCAGCCAAGAACCAGGATACCACTATGGCTACACCTTC
>many|TRBJ2-7|-|TRBV20-1
CSAPIGYYEQYF
TGCAGTGCCCCCATAGGATACTACGAGCAGTACTTC
>-|TRBJ2-3|-|TRBV19
CASSQITGTKDTQYF
TGTGCCAGTAGCCAAATTACAGGGACGAAAGATACGCAGTATTTT
>many|TRBJ2-2|-|TRBV7-9
CKEANTGELFF
TGTAAGGAGGCGAACACCGGGGAGCTGTTTTTT
>-|TRBJ1-5|-|TRBV19
CASSIWTNQPQHF
TGTGCCAGTAGTATCTGGACCAATCAGCCCCAGCATTTT
>-|TRBJ2-1|-|TRBV7-9
CASSLVTDDEQFF
TGTGCCAGCAGCTTAGTTACCGACGATGAGCAGTTCTTC
>-|TRBJ2-5|-|TRBV28
CASSLYAGGLQETQYF
TGTGCCAGCAGTTTATATGCAGGGGGACTCCAAGAGACCCAGTACTTC
>few|TRBJ1-6|-|TRBV12-3/TRBV12-4
CASSLGPPQGFSSYNSPLHF
TGTGCCAGCAGTTTAGGGCCCCCACAAGGCTTCAGCTCCTATAATTCACCCCTCCACTTT
>-|TRBJ1-1|-|TRBV27
CASSLVSARGTEAFF
TGTGCCAGCAGTTTAGTGTCGGCGAGGGGGACTGAAGCTTTCTTT
>-|TRBJ2-7|-|TRBV20-1
CSARDLGGYEQYF
TGCAGTGCTAGAGATCTGGGGGGCTACGAGCAGTACTTC
>-|TRBJ1-1|-|TRBV18
CASSPPAGWSTDAFF
TGTGCCAGCTCACCACCGGCCGGGTGGAGCACTGACGCTTTCTTT
>-|TRBJ2-7|-|TRBV29-1
CSVEMAYEQYF
TGCAGCGTTGAAATGGCCTACGAGCAGTACTTC
>-|TRBJ1-1|-|TRBV27
CASSFGGSVNTEAFF
TGTGCCAGCAGTTTTGGTGGGAGCGTGAACACTGAAGCTTTCTTT
>once|TRBJ2-5|-|TRBV2
CASGGGQLEETQYF
TGTGCCAGCGGGGGGGGACAGCTCGAAGAGACCCAGTACTTC
>-|TRBJ2-7|-|TRBV29-1
CSVVLGYYEQYF
TGCAGCGTTGTTCTGGGTTACTACGAGCAGTACTTC